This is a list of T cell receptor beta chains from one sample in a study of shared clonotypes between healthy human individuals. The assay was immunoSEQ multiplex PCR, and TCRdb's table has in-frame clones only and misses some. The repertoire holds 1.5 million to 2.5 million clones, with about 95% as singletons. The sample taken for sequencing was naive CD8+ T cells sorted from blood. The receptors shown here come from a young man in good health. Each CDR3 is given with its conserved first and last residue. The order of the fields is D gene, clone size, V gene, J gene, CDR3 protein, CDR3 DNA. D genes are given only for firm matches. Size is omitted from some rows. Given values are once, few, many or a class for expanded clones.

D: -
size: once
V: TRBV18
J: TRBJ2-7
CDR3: CASSPNGRQGPGEQYF
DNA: TGTGCCAGCTCACCAAATGGGAGGCAGGGCCCGGGAGAGCAGTACTTC

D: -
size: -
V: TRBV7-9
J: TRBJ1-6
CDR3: CASSSPSSYNSPLHF
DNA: TGTGCCAGCAGCTCCCCGTCCTCCTATAATTCACCCCTCCACTTT

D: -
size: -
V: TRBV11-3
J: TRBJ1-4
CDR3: CASSLGGIQGEKLFF
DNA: TGTGCCAGCAGCTTAGGAGGGATACAGGGAGAAAAACTGTTTTTT

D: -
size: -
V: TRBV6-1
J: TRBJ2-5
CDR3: CASMGLETQYF
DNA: TGTGCCAGCATGGGATTGGAGACCCAGTACTTC

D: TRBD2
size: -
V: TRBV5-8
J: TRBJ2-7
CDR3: CASRGGYGPVYEQYF
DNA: TGTGCCAGCAGGGGGGGGTACGGCCCTGTCTACGAGCAGTACTTC

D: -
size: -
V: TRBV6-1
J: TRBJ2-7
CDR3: CASSEAGVVYEQYF
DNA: TGTGCCAGCAGCGAGGCCGGGGTAGTCTACGAGCAGTACTTC

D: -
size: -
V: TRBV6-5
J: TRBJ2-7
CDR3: CASSYLGIYEQYF
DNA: TGTGCCAGCAGTTACCTCGGGATCTACGAGCAGTACTTC

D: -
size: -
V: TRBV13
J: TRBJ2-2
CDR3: CASSSESGELFF
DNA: TGTGCCAGCAGCTCCGAATCCGGGGAGCTGTTTTTT

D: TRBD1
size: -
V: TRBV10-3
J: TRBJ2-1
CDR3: CAIRPGQGYNEQFF
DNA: TGTGCCATCAGACCGGGACAGGGATACAATGAGCAGTTCTTC

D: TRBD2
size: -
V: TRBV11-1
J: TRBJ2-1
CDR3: CASSSIAGWASEQFF
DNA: TGTGCCAGCAGCTCTATAGCGGGGTGGGCGAGTGAGCAGTTCTTC

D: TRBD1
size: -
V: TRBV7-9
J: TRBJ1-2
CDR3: CASSLEGAVTNYGYTF
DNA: TGTGCCAGCAGCTTAGAGGGGGCAGTTACTAACTATGGCTACACCTTC

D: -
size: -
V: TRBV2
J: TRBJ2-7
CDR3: CASSEEVAGGDEQYF
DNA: TGTGCCAGCAGTGAAGAGGTGGCAGGGGGGGACGAGCAGTACTTC

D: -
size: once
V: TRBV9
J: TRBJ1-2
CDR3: CASSVVGEGYTF
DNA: TGTGCCAGCAGCGTAGTAGGGGAGGGCTACACCTTC

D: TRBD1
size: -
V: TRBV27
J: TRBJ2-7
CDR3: CASSFRTGYEQYF
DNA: TGTGCCAGCAGTTTCCGGACAGGGTACGAGCAGTACTTC

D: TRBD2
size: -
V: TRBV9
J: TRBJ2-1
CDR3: CASRGVKGEQFF
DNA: TGTGCCAGCCGGGGGGTGAAGGGTGAGCAGTTCTTC

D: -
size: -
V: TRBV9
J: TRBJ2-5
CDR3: CASSVEGGQETQYF
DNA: TGTGCCAGCAGCGTAGAGGGGGGACAAGAGACCCAGTACTTC

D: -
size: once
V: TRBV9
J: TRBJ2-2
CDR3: CASSPKPGITGELFF
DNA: TGTGCCAGCAGCCCAAAGCCCGGGATCACCGGGGAGCTGTTTTTT

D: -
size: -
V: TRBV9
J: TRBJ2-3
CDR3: CASSVHGGPDTQYF
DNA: TGTGCCAGCAGCGTACACGGGGGCCCAGATACGCAGTATTTT

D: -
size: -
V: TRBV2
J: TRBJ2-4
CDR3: CASSEYHAKNIQYF
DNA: TGTGCCAGCAGTGAATACCACGCCAAAAACATTCAGTACTTC

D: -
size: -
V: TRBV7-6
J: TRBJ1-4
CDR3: CASSLGPPGEKLFF
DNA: TGTGCCAGCAGCTTAGGTCCTCCGGGGGAAAAACTGTTTTTT

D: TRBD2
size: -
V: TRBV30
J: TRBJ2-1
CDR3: CAWSGGLVNEQFF
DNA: TGTGCCTGGAGTGGCGGACTAGTCAATGAGCAGTTCTTC

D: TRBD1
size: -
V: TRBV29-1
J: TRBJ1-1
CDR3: CSGDRVLGTEAFF
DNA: TGCAGCGGTGACAGGGTCCTCGGGACTGAAGCTTTCTTT

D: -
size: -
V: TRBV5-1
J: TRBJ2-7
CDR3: CASSPGTNYEQYF
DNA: TGCGCCAGCAGCCCAGGGACCAATTACGAGCAGTACTTC

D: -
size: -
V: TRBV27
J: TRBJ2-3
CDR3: CASSSYYTDTQYF
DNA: TGTGCCAGCAGTTCGTATTACACAGATACGCAGTATTTT

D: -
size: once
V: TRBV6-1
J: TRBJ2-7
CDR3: CASSEAGALYEQYF
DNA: TGTGCCAGCAGTGAAGCGGGAGCCCTCTACGAGCAGTACTTC

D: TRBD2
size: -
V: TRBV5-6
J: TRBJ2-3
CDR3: CASRGLAGGTDTQYF
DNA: TGTGCCAGCAGAGGACTAGCGGGGGGCACAGATACGCAGTATTTT

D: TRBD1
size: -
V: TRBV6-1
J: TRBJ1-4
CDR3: CASSAGGEGILLFF
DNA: TGTGCCAGCAGTGCAGGGGGCGAAGGGATTCTACTGTTTTTT

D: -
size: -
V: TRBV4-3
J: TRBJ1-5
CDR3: CASSQALNQPQHF
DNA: TGCGCCAGCAGCCAAGCTCTCAATCAGCCCCAGCATTTT

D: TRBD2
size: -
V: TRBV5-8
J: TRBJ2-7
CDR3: CASSRLAASYEQYF
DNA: TGTGCCAGCAGCCGACTAGCGGCTTCCTACGAGCAGTACTTC

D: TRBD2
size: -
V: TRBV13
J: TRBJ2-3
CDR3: CASSMRGEAGGPFGTDTQYF
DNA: TGTGCCAGCAGCATGAGGGGGGAAGCGGGAGGGCCGTTTGGCACAGATACGCAGTATTTT

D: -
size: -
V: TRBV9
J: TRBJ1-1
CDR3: CASSSEGGWSTEAFF
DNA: TGTGCCAGCAGCTCAGAAGGGGGTTGGAGCACTGAAGCTTTCTTT

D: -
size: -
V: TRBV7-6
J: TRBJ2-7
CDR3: CASGSGQSYEQYF
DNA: TGTGCCAGTGGATCAGGACAGTCCTACGAGCAGTACTTC

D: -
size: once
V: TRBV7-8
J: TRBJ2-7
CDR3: CASSPRADEQYF
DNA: TGTGCCAGCAGTCCCAGAGCTGACGAGCAGTACTTC

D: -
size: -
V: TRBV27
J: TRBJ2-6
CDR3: CASSHRDGANVLTF
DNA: TGTGCCAGCAGTCACCGGGACGGTGCCAACGTCCTGACTTTC

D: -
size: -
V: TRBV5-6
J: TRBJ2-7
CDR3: CASSLIEGPEQYF
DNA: TGTGCCAGCAGCTTGATTGAGGGGCCCGAGCAGTACTTC

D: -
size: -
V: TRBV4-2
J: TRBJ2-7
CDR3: CASSQDLIEDRRSYEQYF
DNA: TGTGCCAGCAGCCAAGATTTGATAGAGGACCGCCGCTCCTACGAGCAGTACTTC

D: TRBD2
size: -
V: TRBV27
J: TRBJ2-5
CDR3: CASSPLGRGTQETQYF
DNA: TGTGCCAGCAGTCCCCTGGGGCGGGGGACCCAAGAGACCCAGTACTTC

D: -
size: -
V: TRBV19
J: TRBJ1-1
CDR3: CASRDGNTEAFF
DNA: TGTGCCAGTCGGGACGGGAACACTGAAGCTTTCTTT

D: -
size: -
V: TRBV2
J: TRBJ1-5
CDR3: CASSGGLNQPQHF
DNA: TGTGCCAGCAGTGGTGGTCTGAATCAGCCCCAGCATTTT

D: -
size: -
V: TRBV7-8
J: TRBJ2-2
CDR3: CASSLISGGINTGELFF
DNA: TGTGCCAGCAGCTTAATTTCAGGGGGGATTAACACCGGGGAGCTGTTTTTT

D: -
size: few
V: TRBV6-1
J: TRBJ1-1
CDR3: CASSEEQGNTEAFF
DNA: TGTGCCAGCAGTGAGGAGCAGGGGAACACTGAAGCTTTCTTT

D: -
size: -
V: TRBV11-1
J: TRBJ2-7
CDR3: CASSPGANEQYF
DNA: TGTGCCAGCAGCCCCGGGGCGAACGAGCAGTACTTC

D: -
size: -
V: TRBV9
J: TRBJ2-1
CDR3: CASSVGGGGEQFF
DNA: TGTGCCAGCAGCGTGGGGGGAGGTGGTGAGCAGTTCTTC

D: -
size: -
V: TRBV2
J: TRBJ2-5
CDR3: CAGCGPESQETQYF
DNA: TGTGCCGGATGCGGCCCTGAGTCCCAAGAGACCCAGTACTTC

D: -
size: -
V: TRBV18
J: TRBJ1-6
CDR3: CASSLHDPSSYNSPLHF
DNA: TGTGCCAGCTCACTACATGACCCGAGCTCCTATAATTCACCCCTCCACTTT

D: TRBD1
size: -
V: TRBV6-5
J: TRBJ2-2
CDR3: CASSLGQGAGELFF
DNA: TGTGCCAGCAGTTTAGGCCAGGGGGCCGGGGAGCTGTTTTTT

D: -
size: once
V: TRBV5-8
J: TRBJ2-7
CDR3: CASSFSPGSSYEQYF
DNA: TGTGCCAGCAGCTTTTCTCCAGGGAGCTCCTACGAGCAGTACTTC

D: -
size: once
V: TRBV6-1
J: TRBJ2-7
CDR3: CASSEGRPYEQYF
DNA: TGTGCCAGCAGTGAGGGCAGGCCCTACGAGCAGTACTTC

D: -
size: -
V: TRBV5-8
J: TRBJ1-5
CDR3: CASSYGRDGDQPQHF
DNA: TGTGCCAGCAGCTATGGACGGGACGGTGATCAGCCCCAGCATTTT

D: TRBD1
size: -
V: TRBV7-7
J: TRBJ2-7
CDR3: CASSPYPGTGTYEQYF
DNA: TGTGCTAGCAGCCCATACCCCGGGACAGGGACCTACGAGCAGTACTTC

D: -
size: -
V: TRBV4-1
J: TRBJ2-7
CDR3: CASSQPPAGRSGYEQYF
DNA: TGCGCCAGCAGCCAACCACCAGCGGGCCGCTCCGGCTACGAGCAGTACTTC

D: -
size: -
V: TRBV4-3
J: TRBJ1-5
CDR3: CASSPLRGQPQHF
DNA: TGCGCCAGCAGCCCCCTGCGGGGTCAGCCCCAGCATTTT

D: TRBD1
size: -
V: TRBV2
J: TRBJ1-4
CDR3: CASSEGQGHEKLFF
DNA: TGTGCCAGCAGTGAGGGACAGGGGCATGAAAAACTGTTTTTT

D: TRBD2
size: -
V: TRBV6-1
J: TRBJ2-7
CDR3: CASSEGGLARFEQYF
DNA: TGTGCCAGCAGTGAAGGAGGACTAGCTAGGTTCGAGCAGTACTTC

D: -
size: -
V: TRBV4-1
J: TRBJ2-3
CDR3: CASSLLQGTDTQYF
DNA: TGCGCCAGCAGCCTGCTTCAGGGCACAGATACGCAGTATTTT